Presented here are 18 T cell receptor beta chains from one specimen sequenced in a study of cytomegalovirus exposure and HLA in healthy donors. The PCR used 60 Vbeta and 13 Jbeta primers. Libraries were prepared by immunoSEQ multiplex PCR; TCRdb keeps only in-frame clonotypes and omits some of them. The sample records about 130,000 clones, roughly 80% being singletons. Sample: PBMCs. These receptors all stem from a middle-aged man in good health and CMV-seronegative.

The rearrangement links TRBV9 to TRBJ1-2, with unresolved D. The CDR3 sequence is 14 residues long. Germline values: CDR1 SGDLS, CDR2 YYNGEE. The V end was cut by 3 bases, the J end by 8 bases, with 17 bases between. The CDR3 coding sequence is TGTGCCAGCAGCGATGGGATTTCCGGGGTGGGCTACACCTTC. This encodes CASSDGISGVGYTF.

This sequence joins TRBV21-1 and TRBJ2-5; no DNA check was done on the table's D call, TRBD2. TRBV21-1 is a pseudogene locus. There are 15 residues in the CDR3. The CDR3 loop reads CASRALAGGQETQYF. For the CDR3, the DNA is TGTGCCAGCAGGGCACTAGCGGGGGGACAAGAGACCCAGTACTTC.

The V call is TRBV27, the J call TRBJ1-6; a possible D gene is TRBD1 (5 bases). With 5 bases removed from V and 7 bases from J, the gap between germline ends came to 15 bases. CDR3 length: 15 amino acids. Germline CDR1 and CDR2: MNHEY and SMNVEV (reference sequence). The CDR3 loop reads CASSLSQGWNSPLHF. For the CDR3, the DNA is TGTGCCAGCAGTCTCTCGCAGGGCTGGAATTCACCCCTCCACTTT.

This clone occurred a few times. The chain links TRBV7-9 to TRBJ1-1; D might be TRBD1 (5 bases). This CDR3 is 13 amino acids long. V was shortened by 6 bases and J by 4 bases, with 12 bases between the two germline ends. Germline V gene data show CDR1 as SEHNR and CDR2 as FQNEAQ (reference sequence). The CDR3 loop is CASSLQGFTEAFF. CDR3 nucleotides: TGTGCCAGCAGTCTCCAGGGTTTCACTGAAGCTTTCTTT.

This chain joins TRBV7-2 and TRBJ1-5; D is unresolved. The CDR3 covers 11 residues. V gave up 2 bases and J gave up 13 bases, with 9 bases separating them. CDR1 and CDR2 (germline): SGHTA, FQGNSA. The CDR3 bases are TGTGCCAGCAGCTTACCCGGGGAGCAGCATTTT. This translates into CASSLPGEQHF.

This clone was seen a handful of times. V gene TRBV7-9 combines with J gene TRBJ1-3, with TRBD1 as a possible D gene (6 bases). In germline, CDR1 is SEHNR, CDR2 FQNEAQ (reference sequence). V was clipped by 5 bases and J by 4 bases, with 12 bases between them. The length of the CDR3 is 14 residues. In DNA form, the CDR3 reads TGTGCCAGCAGCCTGGGACAACTCGGAAACACCATATATTTT. Encoded protein: CASSLGQLGNTIYF.

This chain uses TRBV9 with TRBJ2-3, with D perhaps TRBD2 (6 bases). V dropped 0 bases and J dropped 4 bases, with 12 bases sitting between them. Germline V CDR1 and CDR2: SGDLS, YYNGEE. This CDR3 is 15 amino acids long. CDR3 in amino acids: CASSVDPAGADTQYF. DNA of the CDR3: TGTGCCAGCAGCGTAGACCCAGCGGGTGCAGATACGCAGTATTTT.

The J gene is TRBJ1-2, the V gene TRBV6-5; 9 nucleotides agree with TRBD1. Losses at the gene ends were 6 bases for V and 7 bases for J; bases not matched to a gene: 6. CDR1 MNHEY and CDR2 SVGAGI come from the germline V gene. This CDR3 region has 13 residues. CDR3 protein: CASSLTGGSGYTF. CDR3 DNA: TGTGCCAGCAGCCTTACAGGGGGCTCTGGCTACACCTTC.

The chain employs TRBV4-3 and TRBJ2-5, with D hard to call. The CDR3 is made up of 15 amino acids. Germline V gene data show CDR1 as LGHNA and CDR2 as YSLEER. Trimming shortened V by 0 bases and J by 5 bases, and 13 bases separated the two germline ends. CDR3 nucleotides: TGCGCCAGCAGCCAAGATATGCTATCGCTTGAGACCCAGTACTTC. Translated, it gives CASSQDMLSLETQYF.

J is TRBJ2-1 and V is TRBV10-3; TRBD2 matches at 7 bases. V lost 0 bases, J lost 8 bases, and 4 bases stayed unmatched. Germline lookup yields CDR1 ENHRY and CDR2 SYGVKD. The CDR3 totals 14 residues. CDR3 bases: TGTGCCATCAGTGAGTCTTGGGGGGGGGATGAGCAGTTCTTC. This codes for CAISESWGGDEQFF.

V and J are TRBV6-5 and TRBJ2-5; D is ambiguous. CDR1 is MNHEY and CDR2 is SVGAGI in the germline V gene. The CDR3 has 11 residues. Trimming took off 8 bases at V and 7 bases at J, with 11 bases between the two ends. DNA for the CDR3: TGTGCCAGCGGAGCCGCCGGGACCCAGTACTTC. As protein: CASGAAGTQYF.

This clone was counted once. This sequence joins TRBV9 and TRBJ2-7, with a tentative D call TRBD2 (5 bases). The CDR3 is 15 residues long. V shed 1 base and J shed 2 bases, with 13 bases lying between them. The V gene's germline CDR1 is SGDLS and CDR2 YYNGEE. CDR3 residues: CASSVHGQLAYEQYF. DNA of the CDR3: TGTGCCAGCAGCGTACACGGTCAACTAGCCTACGAGCAGTACTTC.

This clone was found once. The rearrangement links TRBV2 to TRBJ2-1, with 13 bases lining up with TRBD2. This CDR3 contains 16 residues. The junction had 5 bases not matched to a gene; V was cut back by 4 bases and J by 5 bases. Germline V CDR1 and CDR2: SNHLY, FYNNEI. DNA of the CDR3: TGTGCCAGCAGTGCCGCAGGACTAGCGGGGGACAATGAGCAGTTCTTC. It codes for CASSAAGLAGDNEQFF.

The genes are TRBV6-1 and TRBJ2-7, with D maybe TRBD1 (9 bases). The ends were cut back, 5 bases at V and 4 bases at J, with 18 bases in the middle. This CDR3 contains 15 residues. Germline lookup yields CDR1 MNHNS and CDR2 SASEGT. The CDR3 reads CASSRGGTGIYEQYF. The CDR3 region has the DNA TGTGCCAGCAGTCGGGGGGGGACAGGGATATACGAGCAGTACTTC.

This sequence joins TRBV15 and TRBJ1-5, with D possibly being TRBD1 (6 bases). The V gene's germline CDR1 is LNHNV and CDR2 YYDKDF (reference sequence). The CDR3 length is 20 residues. V was clipped by 1 base and J by 2 bases, with 24 bases between them. The CDR3 nucleotides read TGTGCCACCAGCAGAGCCGTCGATCGACGGGGGGCTTTCGGCAATCAGCCCCAGCATTTT. Translated, it gives CATSRAVDRRGAFGNQPQHF.

This chain connects TRBV18 to TRBJ2-5; D gene uncertain. The CDR3 extends over 13 amino acids. V lost 4 bases and J lost 1, with 7 bases in between. Germline values: CDR1 KGHSH, CDR2 LQKENI. The DNA of the CDR3 is TGTGCCAGCTCACTCTCCAGCCAAGAGACCCAGTACTTC. Amino acids: CASSLSSQETQYF.

The rearrangement links TRBV9 to TRBJ2-2; a possible D gene is TRBD1 (6 bases). The ends were cut back, 0 bases at V and 0 bases at J, with 12 bases in the middle. CDR1 is SGDLS, CDR2 YYNGEE, per germline. The CDR3 covers 17 residues. The DNA of the CDR3 is TGTGCCAGCAGCGTAGTTTCCAGGGGTGCGAACACCGGGGAGCTGTTTTTT. This gives the protein CASSVVSRGANTGELFF.

This chain connects TRBV11-2 to TRBJ1-2; possible D gene TRBD1, 5 bases. CDR1 and CDR2 (germline): SGHAT, FQNNGV. Trimming removed 6 bases at V and 4 bases at J, with 9 bases between. The CDR3 sequence is 12 residues long. This chain's CDR3 is CASSQGGYGYTF. Here the CDR3 DNA reads TGTGCCAGCAGTCAGGGCGGCTATGGCTACACCTTC.